These 12 T cell receptor beta chains were sequenced from one sample in a study of shared clonotypes between healthy human individuals. Produced via immunoSEQ multiplex PCR; TCRdb's table is partial and in-frame only. The sample shows 400,000 to 600,000 clones, nearly 80% of them seen only once. Sequencing was carried out using PBMCs. Receptor source: a woman between 35 and 50 years old in good health. Some clones in this sample may be carry-over from other donors' samples.

The J gene is TRBJ2-3, the V gene TRBV5-6; D possibly matches TRBD1 or TRBD2 (5 bases each). Germline V gene data show CDR1 as SGHDT and CDR2 as YYEEEE. Trimming pared 4 bases from V and 4 bases from J, leaving 13 bases between. CDR3 length: 14 residues. CDR3 sequence (DNA): TGTGCCAGCAGCCAAAGGACACTAGCAGATACGCAGTATTTT. Translated: CASSQRTLADTQYF.

V usage is TRBV20-1 and J usage is TRBJ2-3; D uncertain. This CDR3 has 11 amino acids. CDR1 is DFQATT and CDR2 is SNEGSKA in the germline V gene (reference sequence). CDR3 DNA: TGCACTTCCGGCCGAGCGGATACGCAGTATTTT. Translating it yields CTSGRADTQYF.

This clone was counted between two and nine times. The chain employs TRBV19 and TRBJ1-1, with D possibly matching TRBD1 (6 bases). The germline V gene has CDR1 LNHDA and CDR2 SQIVND (reference sequence). The CDR3 consists of 14 residues. V shed 4 bases and J shed 1 base, with 10 bases lying between them. For the CDR3, the DNA is TGTGCCAGTAGTAACAGGGCCCGGAACACTGAAGCTTTCTTT. Translating gives CASSNRARNTEAFF.

This clone was counted between two and nine times. The rearrangement links TRBV2 to TRBJ2-3, with 14 bases fitting TRBD2. Trimming cost V 8 bases and J 2 bases; bases outside gene matches: 3. The germline gives CDR1 SNHLY, CDR2 FYNNEI. The CDR3 runs 15 residues. CDR3 sequence: CASSGLAGATDTQYF. CDR3 nucleotides: TGTGCCAGCTCGGGACTAGCGGGAGCCACAGATACGCAGTATTTT.

The rearrangement joins TRBV6-6 to TRBJ2-1, with D possibly being TRBD2 (6 bases). V was cut by 2 bases and J by 8 bases, with 10 bases left in between. Germline values: CDR1 MNHNY, CDR2 SVGAGI (reference sequence). The CDR3 has 13 residues. Here the CDR3 reads CASSYLERDEQFF. The CDR3 nucleotides are TGTGCCAGCAGTTACCTCGAGCGGGATGAGCAGTTCTTC.

This clone was detected once. The chain combines TRBV7-3 with TRBJ2-3, with D possibly matching TRBD1 (5 bases). V lost 5 bases and J lost 0, with 12 bases in between. Per the germline V gene, CDR1 is SGHTA and CDR2 is FQGTGA. The CDR3 runs to 15 residues. The CDR3 nucleotides read TGTGCCAGCAGCCCCCAGGGATCAAGCACAGATACGCAGTATTTT. Translating it yields CASSPQGSSTDTQYF.

The J gene is TRBJ2-3, the V gene TRBV2, with a tentative D call TRBD2 (6 bases). The V end was cut by 8 bases, the J end by 0 bases, with 15 bases between. The CDR3 is 15 amino acids. The V gene's germline CDR1 is SNHLY and CDR2 FYNNEI. CDR3 protein: CASGSSGSSTDTQYF. CDR3 sequence (DNA): TGTGCCAGCGGGAGTAGCGGAAGTAGCACAGATACGCAGTATTTT.

This rearrangement joins TRBV18 to TRBJ2-7, with 14 positions matching TRBD2. Losses at the gene ends were 4 bases for V and 6 bases for J; bases not matched to a gene: 8. CDR1 is KGHSH and CDR2 is LQKENI in the germline V gene. This CDR3 is 16 amino acids long. The CDR3 is CASSRRGLAGDAEQYF. CDR3 coding DNA: TGTGCCAGCTCACGACGGGGACTAGCGGGAGACGCCGAGCAGTACTTC.

Regarding this clone: This may stem from a read error, because a much larger clone lies one nucleotide away. The V and J genes are TRBV7-3 and TRBJ1-5; 10 bases are a match to TRBD1. The CDR3 has 15 amino acids. The germline CDR1 and CDR2 sequences are SGHTA and FQGTGA. CDR3 sequence: CASSSNGGQGQPQNF. The DNA for the CDR3 is TGTGCCAGCAGCTCCAACGGGGGACAGGGGCAGCCCCAGAATTTT.

The chain couples TRBV5-6 to TRBJ2-3; D not resolved. V lost 1 base and J 4 bases, leaving 10 bases between the germline ends. The CDR3 is made up of 14 amino acids. CDR1 is SGHDT and CDR2 is YYEEEE in the germline V gene. CDR3 amino acids: CASSLSRTADTQYF. The CDR3 DNA follows: TGTGCCAGCAGCTTGTCGCGAACCGCAGATACGCAGTATTTT.

The chain couples TRBV6-4 to TRBJ2-7, with D perhaps TRBD2 (5 bases). Germline V gene lookup returns CDR1 MRHNA and CDR2 SNTAGT. V was trimmed by 0 bases and J by 6 bases, leaving 12 bases between them. The CDR3 extends over 14 amino acids. The CDR3 here is CASSDSVDSGEQYF. The CDR3 DNA sequence: TGTGCCAGCAGTGACTCGGTGGACTCCGGCGAGCAGTACTTC.

This clone was found once. The CDR3 nucleotides are TGTGCCAGCAGCTTATTCGGGGCAGATACGCAGTATTTT. Protein product: CASSLFGADTQYF. V usage is TRBV7-9 and J usage is TRBJ2-3; tentative D call: TRBD2 (5 bases). The length of the CDR3 is 13 residues. The germline V gene encodes CDR1 SEHNR and CDR2 FQNEAQ (reference sequence). The V gene lost 2 bases and the J gene lost 4 bases, with 7 bases spanning the gap.